This T cell receptor beta chain was captured in a study of OX40 agonist ivuxolimab in advanced cancers. The wider study: Patients' therapy was ivuxolimab, an antibody that acts as an agonist of OX40 (CD134). One hepatocellular carcinoma and a couple of cutaneous melanoma patients partially responded. Study-level results: Averaged across samples, CD8+ T cells carried more expanded clones than CD4+ did.

A word on this clone: Its antigen is as yet unknown.

Baseline, cycle 4 day 1, and cycle 7 day 1 were the blood sampling points. Profiled with immunoSEQ multiplex PCR; TCRdb holds only in-frame clones, not every one. The data show some 48,000 clones, with about 81% seen just once and more than 5.5% held by the top ten. The germline V gene has CDR1 SQVTM and CDR2 ANQGSEA. Unmatched junction bases numbered 7, after V lost 6 bases and J lost 1 base. The CDR3 is 16 residues long. The TCR comes from an adult with an advanced solid tumor such as melanoma, head and neck, liver or kidney cancer. The specimen comprised CD4+ or CD8+ T cells sorted from blood, sampled in a trial of the OX40 agonist ivuxolimab. The chain combines TRBV29-1 with TRBJ2-1, with TRBD2 matching over 12 bases. The CDR3 here is CSVGTSGHPSYNEQFF. The CDR3 region has the DNA TGCAGCGTAGGGACTAGCGGGCACCCGTCCTACAATGAGCAGTTCTTC.